This TCR beta chain was recorded in a study of technical replicates of blood from several donors. The CDR3 has 13 residues. Germline CDR1 is LNHDA and CDR2 is SQIVND (reference sequence). V was shortened by 5 bases and J by 1 base, with 8 bases between the two germline ends. Sequencing was performed with immunoSEQ multiplex PCR; in TCRdb, only in-frame clones are kept and a portion is missing. The table includes nearly 80,000 clones, over 90% detected once. The sample was T cells isolated from PBMCs. The chain is built from TRBV19 and TRBJ1-1; no clear D gene. The source of this sequence is a human donor in good health. CDR3 region: CASSLGRNTEAFF. As DNA, the CDR3 is TGTGCCAGTAGTTTAGGCAGGAACACTGAAGCTTTCTTT. Full variable domain (missing parts from reference TRBV19 and TRBJ1-1): DGGITQSPKYLFRKEGQNVTLSCEQNLNHDAMYWYRQDPGQGLRLIYYSQIVNDFQKGDIAEGYSVSREKKESFPLTVTSAQKNPTAFYLCASSLGRNTEAFFGQGTRLTVV.